What follows are 17 T cell receptor beta chains derived from one specimen sequenced in a study of regulatory T cells in long-lasting Graves disease. Stated time point: newly diagnosed GD, antithyroid drugs for less than 3 months. PBMC RNA served as the TCR library source. Combining iRepertoire HTBI primers with Arm-PCR of CDR3 regions, the authors built TCR beta libraries. TCRdb passed the multiplex PCR reads through MiXCR, listing each CDR3 protein once. The profile shows about 620,000 distinct CDR3 sequences, roughly 15% of them singletons. These same records also appear under a second study, on T cells in Graves' hyperthyroidism and ophthalmopathy.

The material sequenced was peripheral blood mononuclear cells (PBMCs), taken at new diagnosis, from a patient treated with antithyroid drugs. The source is a woman in her twenties or thirties with Graves disease.

This clonotype was seen at least ten times. The chain carries TRBV12-3 or TRBV12-4 and TRBJ2-7; maybe TRBD1 (5 bases). The CDR3 spans 11 residues. V was pared by 6 bases and J by 4 bases, with 7 bases between. As DNA, the CDR3 is TGTGCCAGCAGCAAGGGGTACGAGCAGTACTTC. Its protein product is CASSKGYEQYF.

The sample holds a few counts of this clonotype. The chain is built from TRBV6-5 and TRBJ2-1; 12 nucleotides agree with TRBD2. CDR1 is MNHEY, CDR2 SVGAGI, per germline. The CDR3 spans 18 residues. V was clipped by 2 bases and J by 2 bases; unmatched bases: 7. The CDR3 protein is CASSYTPSSGRAYNEQFF. As DNA, the CDR3 is TGTGCCAGCAGTTACACTCCTTCTAGCGGGAGGGCCTACAATGAGCAGTTCTTC.

This clonotype showed up many times. The chain uses TRBV3-1 and TRBJ1-1; D is unclear. This CDR3 has 14 amino acids. Germline V gene data show CDR1 as LGHDT and CDR2 as YNNKEL (reference sequence). V lost 0 bases and J lost 5, with 10 bases in between. CDR3 region: CASSQDFPGTEAFF. The CDR3 coding sequence is TGTGCCAGCAGCCAAGATTTTCCGGGGACTGAAGCTTTCTTT.

This clonotype showed up many times. This chain links TRBV12-3 or TRBV12-4 with TRBJ1-5, with a weak D call TRBD1 (5 bases). The ends were cut back, 3 bases at V and 9 bases at J, with 15 bases in the middle. The CDR3 is 14 residues long. CDR3 region: CASSFPANQGPQHF. The CDR3 DNA sequence: TGTGCCAGCAGTTTCCCCGCCAATCAGGGGCCCCAGCATTTT.

The chain has TRBV6-2 or TRBV6-3 and TRBJ2-3; no clear D gene. This CDR3 is 14 amino acids long. Germline assignment: CDR1 MNHEY and CDR2 SVGEGT. With 4 bases removed from V and 2 bases from J, the gap between germline ends came to 10 bases. CDR3 sequence reads: CASSSRWDTDTQYF. The CDR3 DNA is TGTGCCAGCAGTTCCAGGTGGGACACAGATACGCAGTATTTT.

This clonotype was seen repeatedly, ten times or more. The chain combines TRBV2 with TRBJ2-3, with 11 bases that match TRBD2. This CDR3 has 16 residues. V was pared by 5 bases and J by 5 bases, with 9 bases of the junction left unmatched. Per the germline V gene, CDR1 is SNHLY and CDR2 is FYNNEI. The CDR3 nucleotides are TGTGCCAGCAGTACCCTAGCGGGAGGCCTTGGAGATACGCAGTATTTT. Protein: CASSTLAGGLGDTQYF.

This clonotype was detected ten times or more. The rearrangement links TRBV6-1 to TRBJ2-5, with 7 bases lining up with TRBD1. The ends lost 6 bases at V and 2 bases at J; junction bases unmatched: 6. CDR1 and CDR2 from the germline V gene are MNHNS and SASEGT. The CDR3 spans 14 residues. CDR3 DNA sequence: TGTGCCAGCAGGTCCCGGGACAGACAAGAGACCCAGTACTTC. Encoded protein: CASRSRDRQETQYF.

This clonotype was picked up a small number of times. The chain joins TRBV28 to TRBJ2-1, with D possibly being TRBD2 (7 bases). Deletions cut 6 bases from V and 3 bases from J, with 18 bases between. CDR3 size: 16 residues. CDR1 is MDHEN and CDR2 is SYDVKM in the germline V gene. The DNA for the CDR3 is TGTGCCAGCAGGCCATCCCGGGGGGCTGGCTACAATGAGCAGTTCTTC. This codes for CASRPSRGAGYNEQFF.

The table lists this clonotype with a few counts. This chain links TRBV24-1 with TRBJ2-2; 9 positions match TRBD1. V dropped 4 bases and J dropped 2; count of bases not matched to a gene: 16. Germline CDR1 and CDR2: KGHDR and SFDVKD. This CDR3 contains 20 residues. The CDR3 DNA sequence: TGTGCCACCAGTGACTACGTCCCGGGACAGGGTTGGGGAAACACCGGGGAGCTGTTTTTT. Its translation is CATSDYVPGQGWGNTGELFF.

The chain couples TRBV20-1 to TRBJ2-3; 14 nucleotides agree with TRBD2. Unmatched junction bases numbered 3, after V lost 6 bases and J lost 4 bases. Per the germline V gene, CDR1 is DFQATT and CDR2 is SNEGSKA (reference sequence). The CDR3 runs to 14 residues. The CDR3 loop reads CSASGLAGADTQYF. CDR3 DNA sequence: TGCAGTGCCTCGGGACTAGCGGGAGCAGATACGCAGTATTTT.

This clonotype has more than one count but fewer than ten. The chain couples TRBV3-1 to TRBJ1-1; D remains ambiguous. CDR3 size: 14 residues. Trimming took 0 bases from V and 5 from J, leaving 10 bases between them. In germline, CDR1 is LGHDT, CDR2 YNNKEL (reference sequence). In nucleotides, the CDR3 is TGTGCCAGCAGCCAAGAGGGAGGTAGGACTGAAGCTTTCTTT. Translated: CASSQEGGRTEAFF.

A word on this clonotype: A read error may be the cause here, since a much bigger clone is one base away. The chain combines TRBV5-1 with TRBJ2-7, with D perhaps TRBD2 (6 bases). Germline-derived CDR1 and CDR2 are SGHRS and YFSETQ. CDR3 size: 14 residues. The V end lost 4 bases, the J end lost 9 bases, and 20 bases lay between the germline ends. The CDR3 protein is CASSLPGLASGQYF. CDR3 bases: TGCGCCAGCAGCCTGCCGGGACTGGCCTCCGGGCAGTACTTC.

The chain joins TRBV27 to TRBJ2-1, with TRBD1 matching over 9 bases. This CDR3 contains 15 residues. After removal of 6 bases from V and 2 bases from J, the junction contained 5 bases not matched to a gene. The germline CDR1 and CDR2 sequences are MNHEY and SMNVEV (reference sequence). The CDR3 DNA reads TGTGCCAGCAGGAGTCGACAGGGGGCCTACAATGAGCAGTTCTTC. The encoded protein is CASRSRQGAYNEQFF.

This clonotype came up many times. The rearrangement uses TRBV6-1 and TRBJ2-2, with 10 bases that match TRBD2. CDR1 is MNHNS and CDR2 is SASEGT in the germline V gene. The CDR3 contains 17 residues. Germline trimming cut 5 bases from V and 5 bases from J; bases unmatched to any gene: 11. This CDR3 is CASSTSLAGVATGELFF. CDR3 nucleotide sequence: TGTGCCAGCAGTACTTCCCTAGCGGGAGTCGCAACCGGGGAGCTGTTTTTT.

Only a few counts were recorded for this clonotype. Being one base from a much bigger clone, this may be a read error. The V call is TRBV28, the J call TRBJ2-3; D might be TRBD1 (6 bases). V was shortened by 6 bases and J by 2 bases, with 18 bases between the two germline ends. The germline CDR1 and CDR2 sequences are MDHEN and SYDVKM. The CDR3 loop spans 16 amino acids. The CDR3 loop reads CASSPRGSLNTDTQYF. In nucleotides, the CDR3 is TGTGCCAGCAGCCCGAGGGGGAGCCTCAACACAGATACGCAGTATTTT.

In the case of this clonotype: A much larger clone differs by one base, so this may be a read error. The chain's CDR3 is CASSSDGWGLANAGELFF. As DNA, the CDR3 is TGTGCCAGCAGTTCCGACGGTTGGGGACTCGCGAACGCCGGGGAGCTGTTTTTT. The rearrangement joins TRBV12-3 or TRBV12-4 to TRBJ2-2, with TRBD2 as a possible D gene (6 bases). CDR3 size: 18 residues.

Only a few counts were recorded for this clonotype. The chain couples TRBV18 to TRBJ2-7; the D is unclear. The CDR3 spans 13 residues. Deletions cut 3 bases from V and 3 bases from J, with 9 bases between. The germline V gene has CDR1 KGHSH and CDR2 LQKENI. CDR3 protein: CASSPTNLYEQYF. CDR3 DNA: TGTGCCAGCTCACCGACGAACCTCTACGAGCAGTACTTC.